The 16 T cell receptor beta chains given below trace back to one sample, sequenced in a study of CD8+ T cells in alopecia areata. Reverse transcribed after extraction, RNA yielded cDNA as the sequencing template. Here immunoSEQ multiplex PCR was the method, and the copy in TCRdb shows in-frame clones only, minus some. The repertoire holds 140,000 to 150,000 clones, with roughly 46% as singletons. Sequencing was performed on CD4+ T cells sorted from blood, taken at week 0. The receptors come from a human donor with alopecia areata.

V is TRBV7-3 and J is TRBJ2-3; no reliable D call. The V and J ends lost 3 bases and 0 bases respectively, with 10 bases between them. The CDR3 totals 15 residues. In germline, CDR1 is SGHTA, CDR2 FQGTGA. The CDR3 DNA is TGTGCCAGCAGCTTCCGGATGGACAGCACAGATACGCAGTATTTT. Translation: CASSFRMDSTDTQYF.

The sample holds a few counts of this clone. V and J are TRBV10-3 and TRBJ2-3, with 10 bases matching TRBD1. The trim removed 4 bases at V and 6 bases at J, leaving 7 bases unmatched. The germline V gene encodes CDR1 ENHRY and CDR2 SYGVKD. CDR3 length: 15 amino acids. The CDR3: CAISGRDRGRDTQYF. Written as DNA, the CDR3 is TGTGCCATCAGTGGCCGGGACAGGGGTCGGGATACGCAGTATTTT.

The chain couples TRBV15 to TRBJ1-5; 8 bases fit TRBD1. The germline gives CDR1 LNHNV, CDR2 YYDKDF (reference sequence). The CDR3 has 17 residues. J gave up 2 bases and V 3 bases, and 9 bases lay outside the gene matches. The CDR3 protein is CATSSNAGGPGNQPQHF. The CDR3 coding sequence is TGTGCCACCAGCAGCAATGCAGGGGGCCCGGGCAATCAGCCCCAGCATTTT.

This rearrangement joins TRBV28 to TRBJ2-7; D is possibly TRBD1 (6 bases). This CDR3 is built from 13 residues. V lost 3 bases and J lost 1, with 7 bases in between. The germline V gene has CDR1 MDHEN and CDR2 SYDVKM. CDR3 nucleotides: TGTGCCAGCAGTTTTGGACAGTCCTACGAGCAGTACTTC. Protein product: CASSFGQSYEQYF.

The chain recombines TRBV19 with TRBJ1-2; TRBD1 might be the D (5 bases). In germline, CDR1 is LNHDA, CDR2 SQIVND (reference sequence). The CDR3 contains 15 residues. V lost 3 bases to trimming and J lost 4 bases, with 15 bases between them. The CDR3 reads CASSMSGMRVYGYTF. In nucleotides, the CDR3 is TGTGCCAGTAGTATGTCAGGGATGCGGGTCTATGGCTACACCTTC.

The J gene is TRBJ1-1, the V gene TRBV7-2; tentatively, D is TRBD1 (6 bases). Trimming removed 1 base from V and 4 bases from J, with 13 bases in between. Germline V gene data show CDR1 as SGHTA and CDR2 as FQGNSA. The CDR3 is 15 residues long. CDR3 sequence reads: CASSLVGGGGTEAFF. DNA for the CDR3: TGTGCCAGCAGCTTAGTAGGGGGTGGCGGCACTGAAGCTTTCTTT.

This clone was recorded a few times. The CDR3 protein is CASSEVGLAGNEQYF. The CDR3 bases are TGTGCCAGCAGCGAGGTGGGGCTAGCGGGAAACGAGCAGTACTTC. The rearrangement joins TRBV5-4 to TRBJ2-7, with 9 bases aligning to TRBD2. The J segment lost 5 bases and the V segment lost 4 bases, leaving 10 bases of the junction unmatched. There are 15 residues in the CDR3. Germline CDR1 SGHNT, CDR2 YYREEE (reference sequence).

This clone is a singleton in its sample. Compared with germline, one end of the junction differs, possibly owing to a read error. The CDR3 spells CASSLARGEETQYF. The CDR3 region has the DNA TGTGCTAGCAGCTTAGCCAGGGGCGAAGAGACCCAGTACTTC. The genes are TRBV7-7 and TRBJ2-5; maybe TRBD1 (6 bases). CDR3 size: 14 residues. Looked up from germline, CDR1 is SSHAT and CDR2 is FNYEAQ (reference sequence).

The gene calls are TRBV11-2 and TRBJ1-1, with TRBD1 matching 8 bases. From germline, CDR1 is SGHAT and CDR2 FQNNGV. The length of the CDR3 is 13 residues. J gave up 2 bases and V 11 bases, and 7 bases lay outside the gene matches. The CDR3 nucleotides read TGTGCCGGTAAAGACAGGGGCAACACTGAAGCTTTCTTT. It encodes CAGKDRGNTEAFF.

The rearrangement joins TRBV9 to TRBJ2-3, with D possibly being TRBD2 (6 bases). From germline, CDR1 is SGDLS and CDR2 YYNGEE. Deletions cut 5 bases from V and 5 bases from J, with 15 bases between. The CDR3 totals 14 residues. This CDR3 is CASSKTRGLDTQYF. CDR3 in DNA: TGTGCCAGCAGTAAAACCCGGGGGTTAGATACGCAGTATTTT.

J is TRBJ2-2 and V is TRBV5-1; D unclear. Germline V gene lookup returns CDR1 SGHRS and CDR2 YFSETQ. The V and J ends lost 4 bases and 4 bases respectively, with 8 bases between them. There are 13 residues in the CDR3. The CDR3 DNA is TGCGCCAGCAGCCCCGACACCACCGGGGAGCTGTTTTTT. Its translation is CASSPDTTGELFF.

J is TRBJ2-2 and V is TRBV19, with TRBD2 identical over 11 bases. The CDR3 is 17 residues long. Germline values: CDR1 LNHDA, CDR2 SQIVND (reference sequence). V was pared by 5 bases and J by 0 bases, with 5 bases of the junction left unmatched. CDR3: CASSLSGRAANTGELFF. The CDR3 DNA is TGTGCCAGTAGTCTTAGCGGGAGGGCCGCGAACACCGGGGAGCTGTTTTTT.

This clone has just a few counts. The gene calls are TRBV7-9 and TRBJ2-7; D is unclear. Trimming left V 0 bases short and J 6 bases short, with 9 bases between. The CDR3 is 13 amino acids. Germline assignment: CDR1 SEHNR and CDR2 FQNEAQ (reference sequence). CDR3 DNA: TGTGCCAGCAGCTTAGCGATTTCAACCGAGCAGTACTTC. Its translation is CASSLAISTEQYF.

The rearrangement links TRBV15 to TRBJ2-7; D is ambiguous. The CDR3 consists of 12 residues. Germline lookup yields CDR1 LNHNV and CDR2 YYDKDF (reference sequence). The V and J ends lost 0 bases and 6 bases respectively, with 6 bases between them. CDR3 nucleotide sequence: TGTGCCACCAGCAGAGATTGGAGCGAGCAGTACTTC. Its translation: CATSRDWSEQYF. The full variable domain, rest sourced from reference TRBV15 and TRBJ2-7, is DAMVIQNPRYQVTQFGKPVTLSCSQTLNHNVMYWYQQKSSQAPKLLFHYYDKDFNNEADTPDNFQSRRPNTSFCFLDIRSPGLGDTAMYLCATSRDWSEQYFGPGTRLTVT.

The CDR3 sequence: CASSYSTGRGEQYF. The CDR3 DNA reads TGTGCCAGCAGTTACTCGACAGGGCGAGGCGAGCAGTACTTC. V and J are TRBV6-6 and TRBJ2-7, with 7 bases aligning to TRBD1. The CDR3 covers 14 residues. Per the germline V gene, CDR1 is MNHNY and CDR2 is SVGAGI (reference sequence). V shed 0 bases, J shed 6 bases, and the junction held 5 bases outside the gene matches.

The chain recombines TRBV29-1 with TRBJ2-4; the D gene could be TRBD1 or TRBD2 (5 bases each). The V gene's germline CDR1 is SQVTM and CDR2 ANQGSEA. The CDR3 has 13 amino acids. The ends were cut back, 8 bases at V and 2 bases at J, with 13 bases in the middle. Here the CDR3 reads CSPMGVTKNIQYF. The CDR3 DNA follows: TGCAGCCCCATGGGGGTTACCAAAAACATTCAGTACTTC.